Below, 9 T cell receptor beta chains from the same sample are listed, as sequenced in a study of blood T cell repertoires in COVID-19. Profiling relied on immunoSEQ multiplex PCR, and the TCRdb table lists in-frame clones only, not all of them. The repertoire has under 300,000 clones, around 82% of them found once; the top ten carry roughly 3.1%. Material for sequencing was PBMCs or T cells enriched from blood (not recorded which). The receptors stem from a man in his forties or fifties who had recovered from COVID-19.

This chain connects TRBV4-3 to TRBJ1-3; TRBD1 matches at 7 bases. This CDR3 is built from 15 residues. V shed 5 bases, J shed 8 bases, and the junction held 12 bases outside the gene matches. From germline, CDR1 is LGHNA and CDR2 YSLEER. The CDR3 DNA reads TGCGCCAGCAGCGAAGGCCCGGGACAGCGGGACACCATATATTTT. It is translated as CASSEGPGQRDTIYF.

This clone was detected once. The genes are TRBV5-1 and TRBJ1-2; 11 positions agree with TRBD1. CDR1 SGHRS and CDR2 YFSETQ come from the germline V gene. With V trimmed by 0 bases and J by 5 bases, 3 bases remained unmatched. The CDR3 is made up of 15 amino acids. The CDR3 DNA follows: TGCGCCAGCAGCTTGGCCGGGGACAGGGGGTATGGCTACACCTTC. Amino acids: CASSLAGDRGYGYTF.

The chain is built from TRBV5-1 and TRBJ2-7; perhaps TRBD2 as D (6 bases). Trimming cost V 0 bases and J 1 base, with 8 bases left between them. The CDR3 covers 14 residues. In germline, CDR1 is SGHRS, CDR2 YFSETQ. For the CDR3, the DNA is TGCGCCAGCAGCTTGGCTGCGGGGTCCTACGAGCAGTACTTC. It specifies CASSLAAGSYEQYF.

The count of this clone is one. This sequence joins TRBV7-9 and TRBJ1-1; 12 bases are shared with TRBD1. The germline V gene encodes CDR1 SEHNR and CDR2 FQNEAQ (reference sequence). The CDR3 covers 16 residues. V dropped 5 bases and J dropped 1; count of bases not matched to a gene: 5. CDR3 residues: CASSTGTGGGNTEAFF. CDR3 nucleotide sequence: TGTGCCAGCAGCACTGGGACAGGGGGCGGGAACACTGAAGCTTTCTTT.

This clone has more than one count but fewer than ten. The chain links TRBV25-1 to TRBJ1-1; 7 nucleotides align to TRBD1. Trimming cost V 4 bases and J 3 bases; bases outside gene matches: 2. The CDR3 is made up of 13 amino acids. Germline loops: CDR1 MGHDK, CDR2 SYGVNS. The chain's CDR3 is CASSVQGHTEAFF. The DNA of the CDR3 is TGTGCCAGCAGTGTACAGGGGCACACTGAAGCTTTCTTT.

This sequence joins TRBV4-3 and TRBJ2-3; 12 nucleotides agree with TRBD2. There are 16 residues in the CDR3. After removal of 4 bases from V and 0 bases from J, the junction contained 2 bases not matched to a gene. The germline CDR1 and CDR2 sequences are LGHNA and YSLEER. The CDR3 DNA follows: TGCGCCAGCAGCCTACTAGCGGGGGGTAGCACAGATACGCAGTATTTT. As protein: CASSLLAGGSTDTQYF.

V gene TRBV28 combines with J gene TRBJ1-4; 7 positions match TRBD1. Per the germline V gene, CDR1 is MDHEN and CDR2 is SYDVKM. The CDR3 contains 16 residues. V shed 5 bases and J 4 bases; nucleotides not matched to a gene: 10. CDR3 DNA: TGTGCCAGCAGTCCCGCCGGGACAGCAGTTAATGAAAAACTGTTTTTT. It specifies CASSPAGTAVNEKLFF.

The chain has TRBV6-5 and TRBJ2-1; 12 positions match TRBD2. V lost 8 bases to trimming and J lost 9 bases; unmatched junction nucleotides: 8. Germline V lookup: CDR1 MNHEY, CDR2 SVGAGI. This CDR3 spans 14 amino acids. CDR3 nucleotide sequence: TGTGCCAGCGAAGCTAGCGGGAGGGAGGGTGAGCAGTTCTTC. Translating it yields CASEASGREGEQFF.

The rearrangement joins TRBV11-2 to TRBJ1-1; TRBD1 is a possible D gene (6 bases). The CDR3 has 13 residues. Germline V gene lookup returns CDR1 SGHAT and CDR2 FQNNGV. V was clipped by 7 bases and J by 1 base, with 10 bases between them. The CDR3, as DNA: TGTGCCAGCATTAACAGGGCGAACACTGAAGCTTTCTTT. This encodes CASINRANTEAFF.